The 12 T cell receptor beta chains reported below all come from one sample, sequenced in a study of T cell responses to AZD1222 COVID-19 vaccine. Clones were read by immunoSEQ multiplex PCR, and TCRdb kept only the in-frame ones, dropping some. This table holds around 53,000 clones, 85% found once. The specimen was peripheral blood, collected on day 0 of MenACWY control vaccination. The receptor source for this set is an adult in good health.

The CDR3 sequence is CASSQSRERWDREFEHQPQHF. In DNA form, the CDR3 reads TGTGCCAGCAGCCAATCCAGGGAACGATGGGACAGGGAGTTTGAGCATCAGCCCCAGCATTTT. The chain joins TRBV3-1 (or the pseudogene TRBV3-2) to TRBJ1-5, with TRBD1 matching over 9 bases. Germline values: CDR1 LGHDT, CDR2 YNNKEL (reference sequence). This CDR3 region has 21 residues. With 2 bases clipped from V and 5 bases from J, the junction kept 22 bases outside the gene matches.

V gene TRBV27 combines with J gene TRBJ2-5; 11 positions agree with TRBD2. Germline V gene lookup returns CDR1 MNHEY and CDR2 SMNVEV (reference sequence). The V gene end was trimmed by 5 bases and the J gene end by 3 bases; junction bases not matched to a gene: 5. The CDR3 sequence is 15 residues long. Here the CDR3 reads CASSRLAGNEETQYF. The CDR3 nucleotides read TGTGCCAGCAGTCGACTAGCGGGAAATGAAGAGACCCAGTACTTC.

This sequence joins TRBV27 and TRBJ1-1; D possibly corresponds to TRBD1 (6 bases). The CDR3 has 15 residues. CDR1 is MNHEY, CDR2 SMNVEV, per germline (reference sequence). V dropped 3 bases and J dropped 4 bases, with 15 bases sitting between them. CDR3: CASSFKGVVGTEAFF. CDR3 DNA: TGTGCCAGCAGTTTTAAGGGGGTTGTGGGCACTGAAGCTTTCTTT.

The chain combines TRBV4-3 with TRBJ2-7, with no clear D. Trimming removed 0 bases from V and 2 bases from J, with 11 bases in between. Looked up from germline, CDR1 is LGHNA and CDR2 is YSLEER. This CDR3 has 15 amino acids. Here the CDR3 DNA reads TGCGCCAGCAGCCAAGACCGCTCTGGGGCCTACGAGCAGTACTTC. It codes for CASSQDRSGAYEQYF.

This clone has only one observation. V is TRBV3-1 (or the pseudogene TRBV3-2) and J is TRBJ2-2; D is perhaps TRBD1 (6 bases). Germline V gives CDR1 LGHDT, CDR2 YNNKEL (reference sequence). Trimming took 0 bases from V and 5 from J, leaving 16 bases between them. The length of the CDR3 is 17 residues. The CDR3 DNA reads TGTGCCAGCAGCCAAGATACAGGGACAAAAGGGACCGGGGAGCTGTTTTTT. Translating gives CASSQDTGTKGTGELFF.

The chain couples TRBV14 to TRBJ1-6, with TRBD1 matching 9 bases. CDR3 length: 15 residues. V lost 2 bases, J lost 10 bases, and 6 bases stayed unmatched. CDR1 is SGHDN and CDR2 is FVKESK in the germline V gene. The CDR3 here is CASSQSTGGGSPLHF. Here the CDR3 DNA reads TGTGCCAGCAGCCAATCGACAGGGGGTGGATCACCCCTCCACTTT. Using reference TRBV14 and TRBJ1-6 for the parts outside the CDR3, the full variable domain is EAGVTQFPSHSVIEKGQTVTLRCDPISGHDNLYWYRRVMGKEIKFLLHFVKESKQDESGMPNNRFLAERTGGTYSTLKVQPAELEDSGVYFCASSQSTGGGSPLHFGNGTRLTVT.

This chain connects TRBV7-9 to TRBJ2-2; TRBD2 aligns across 8 bases. The V and J ends lost 1 base and 6 bases, in that order; junction bases with no gene match: 4. This CDR3 has 15 residues. Germline V gene data show CDR1 as SEHNR and CDR2 as FQNEAQ (reference sequence). CDR3 protein: CASSLGSAGAGELFF. CDR3 nucleotides: TGTGCCAGCAGCTTAGGGTCAGCGGGAGCCGGGGAGCTGTTTTTT.

This chain uses TRBV10-3 with TRBJ2-3, with a possible D match to TRBD1 (6 bases). This CDR3 has 13 amino acids. The germline V and J ends were trimmed by 10 bases and 5 bases, with 16 bases remaining between them. Germline V CDR1 and CDR2: ENHRY, SYGVKD. The CDR3 spells CATRPGEEDTQYF. Here the CDR3 DNA reads TGTGCCACCCGCCCAGGGGAAGAAGATACGCAGTATTTT.

The chain carries TRBV30 and TRBJ2-3, with 9 nucleotides matching TRBD2. CDR3 length: 17 amino acids. The germline V gene encodes CDR1 GTSNPN and CDR2 SVGIG (reference sequence). V shed 4 bases, J shed 0 bases, and the junction held 11 bases outside the gene matches. The CDR3 loop reads CAWTPAGGPSSTDTQYF. In nucleotides, the CDR3 is TGTGCCTGGACTCCGGCGGGAGGGCCGTCTAGCACAGATACGCAGTATTTT.

This clone showed up just once. The rearrangement joins TRBV2 to TRBJ1-3; possible D gene TRBD1, 6 bases. The CDR3 has 15 amino acids. V was clipped by 6 bases and J by 4 bases, with 16 bases between them. The germline gives CDR1 SNHLY, CDR2 FYNNEI. The CDR3 protein is CASSRGGGYGNTIYF. The CDR3, as DNA: TGTGCCAGCAGCAGGGGAGGGGGGTACGGAAACACCATATATTTT.

The rearrangement links TRBV19 to TRBJ1-5, with unresolved D. Germline lookup yields CDR1 LNHDA and CDR2 SQIVND (reference sequence). The length of the CDR3 is 10 residues. With 5 bases removed from V and 5 bases from J, the gap between germline ends came to 1 base. CDR3 coding DNA: TGTGCCAGTAGTGATCAGCCCCAGCATTTT. Protein sequence: CASSDQPQHF. The entire variable domain, with the rest obtained from reference TRBV19 and TRBJ1-5, is as follows: DGGITQSPKYLFRKEGQNVTLSCEQNLNHDAMYWYRQDPGQGLRLIYYSQIVNDFQKGDIAEGYSVSREKKESFPLTVTSAQKNPTAFYLCASSDQPQHFGDGTRLSIL.

The chain is built from TRBV5-4 and TRBJ1-1; D is ambiguous. V was trimmed by 0 bases and J by 4 bases, leaving 13 bases between them. The germline V gene encodes CDR1 SGHNT and CDR2 YYREEE (reference sequence). The CDR3 consists of 15 residues. The CDR3 loop reads CASSLAPGSFTEAFF. The CDR3 DNA is TGTGCCAGCAGCTTGGCCCCGGGCAGTTTCACTGAAGCTTTCTTT.